The 2 T cell receptor beta chains below come from one sample, sequenced in a study of blood T cells in healthy people across ages. The second PCR ran about 6 to 11 cycles with a sample-barcoded 5' primer and J-beta primers. TCRdb independently ran MiXCR on the 5' RACE reads; one entry per CDR3 protein. The profile covers 780,000 or so distinct CDR3 sequences, with 45% to 70% appearing a single time and about 26% taken by the ten largest. The sequenced sample was blood. The receptor source for this set is a man in his forties or fifties in good health.

The table lists this clonotype with many counts. The J gene is TRBJ2-5, the V gene TRBV3-1; the match to TRBD2 covers 12 bases. The CDR3 is 17 residues long. Germline assignment: CDR1 LGHDT and CDR2 YNNKEL (reference sequence). Trimming took 1 base from V and 6 from J; bases not matched to a gene: 9. The CDR3 nucleotides are TGTGCCAGCAGCCAAGCGGCTAGCGGGGGGGGTGGCAAGACCCAGTACTTC. Residues: CASSQAASGGGGKTQYF.

This clonotype was found a few times. The chain is built from TRBV5-4 and TRBJ2-7, with a weak D call TRBD1 (6 bases). This CDR3 is 14 amino acids long. The germline gives CDR1 SGHNT, CDR2 YYREEE (reference sequence). Trimming took off 3 bases at V and 3 bases at J, with 13 bases between the two ends. CDR3 loop: CASSSDRNFYEQYF. For the CDR3, the DNA is TGTGCCAGCAGCTCCGACAGGAATTTCTACGAGCAGTACTTC.